This TCR beta chain was obtained from a study of T cells after yellow fever vaccination. Looking at the study overall: With SMART-Seq v4 Ultra Low Input, the fractions containing low cell numbers were prepared.

Study results and limitations: Faster peaking, at day 5 versus 15, marked a secondary response that was weaker. The booster response re-showed most primary clones: over 95% CD4, 88% CD8.

As to this clonotype: Its antigen is unidentified.

This CDR3 is 13 amino acids long. TCRdb analysed the 5' RACE reads with MiXCR anew, one entry per CDR3 protein. The table has 450,000 to 550,000 distinct CDR3 sequences, just over 20% seen once. The V call is TRBV21-1, the J call TRBJ1-5. TRBV21-1 is a pseudogene locus. The sample was PBMCs, taken approximately 20 days after the first yellow fever vaccination. This TCR came from a man aged 18 to 30 who received the YFV17D yellow fever vaccine. In DNA, the CDR3 is TGTGCCAGCGGCGGCGGCCAAAATCAGCCCCAGCATTTT. Its protein product is CASGGGQNQPQHF.